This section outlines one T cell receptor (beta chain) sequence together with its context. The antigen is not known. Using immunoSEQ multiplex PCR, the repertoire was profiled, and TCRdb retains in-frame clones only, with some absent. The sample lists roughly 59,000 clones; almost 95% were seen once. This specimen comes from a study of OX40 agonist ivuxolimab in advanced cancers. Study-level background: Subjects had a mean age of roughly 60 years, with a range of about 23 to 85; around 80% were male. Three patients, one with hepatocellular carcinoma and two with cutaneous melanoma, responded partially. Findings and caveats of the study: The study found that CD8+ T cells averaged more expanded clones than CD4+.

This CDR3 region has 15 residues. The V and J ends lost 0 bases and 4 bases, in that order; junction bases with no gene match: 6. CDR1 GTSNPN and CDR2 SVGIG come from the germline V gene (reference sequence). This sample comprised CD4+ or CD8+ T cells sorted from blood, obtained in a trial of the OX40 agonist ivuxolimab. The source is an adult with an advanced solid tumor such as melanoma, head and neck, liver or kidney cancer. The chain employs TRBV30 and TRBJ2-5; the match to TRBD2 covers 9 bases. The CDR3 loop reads CAWSVLGTSIETQYF. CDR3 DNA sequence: TGTGCCTGGAGTGTACTTGGGACTAGCATAGAGACCCAGTACTTC. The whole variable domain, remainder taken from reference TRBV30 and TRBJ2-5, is SQTIHQWPATLVQPVGSPLSLECTVEGTSNPNLYWYRQAAGRGLQLLFYSVGIGQISSEVPQNLSASRPQDRQFILSSKKLLLSDSGFYLCAWSVLGTSIETQYFGPGTRLLVL.